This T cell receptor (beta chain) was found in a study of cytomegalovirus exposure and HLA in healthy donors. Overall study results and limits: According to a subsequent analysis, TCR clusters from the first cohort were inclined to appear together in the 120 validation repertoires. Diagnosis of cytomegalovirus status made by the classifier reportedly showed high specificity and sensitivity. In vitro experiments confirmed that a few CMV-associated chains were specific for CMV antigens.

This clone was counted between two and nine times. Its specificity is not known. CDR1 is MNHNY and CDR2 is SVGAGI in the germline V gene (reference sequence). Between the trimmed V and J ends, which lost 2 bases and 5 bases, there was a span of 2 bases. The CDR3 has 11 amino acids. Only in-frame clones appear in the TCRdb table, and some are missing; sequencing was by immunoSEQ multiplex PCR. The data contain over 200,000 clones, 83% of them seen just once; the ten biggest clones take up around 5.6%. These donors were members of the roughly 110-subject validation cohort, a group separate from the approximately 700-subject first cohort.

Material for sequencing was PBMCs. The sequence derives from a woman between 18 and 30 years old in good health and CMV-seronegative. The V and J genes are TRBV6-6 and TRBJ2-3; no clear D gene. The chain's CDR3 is CASSYQDTQYF. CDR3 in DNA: TGTGCCAGCAGTTACCAAGATACGCAGTATTTT.